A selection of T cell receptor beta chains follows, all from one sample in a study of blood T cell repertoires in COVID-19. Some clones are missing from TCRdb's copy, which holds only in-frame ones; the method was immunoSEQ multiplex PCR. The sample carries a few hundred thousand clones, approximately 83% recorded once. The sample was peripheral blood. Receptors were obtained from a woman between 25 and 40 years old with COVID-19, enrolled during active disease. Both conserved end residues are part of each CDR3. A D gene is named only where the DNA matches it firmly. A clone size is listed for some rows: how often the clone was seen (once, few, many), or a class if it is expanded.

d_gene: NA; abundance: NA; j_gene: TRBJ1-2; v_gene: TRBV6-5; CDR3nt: TGTGCCAGCAGCGATGGGGCAGCTAACTATGGCTACACCTTC; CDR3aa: CASSDGAANYGYTF
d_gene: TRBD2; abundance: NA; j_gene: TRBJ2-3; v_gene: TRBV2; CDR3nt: TGTGCCAGCAGTAAACCGATCACTAGCGGGCGAAGCACAGATACGCAGTATTTT; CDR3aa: CASSKPITSGRSTDTQYF
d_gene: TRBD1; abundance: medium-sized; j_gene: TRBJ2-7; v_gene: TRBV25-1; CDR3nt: TGTGCCAGCAGTGATACCGGACAGGGATACGAGCAGTACTTC; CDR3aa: CASSDTGQGYEQYF
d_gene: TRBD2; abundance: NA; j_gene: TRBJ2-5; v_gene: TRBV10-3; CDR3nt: TGTGCCATCAGTGAGTCCGGACTAGCGGGATGGGAGACCCAGTACTTC; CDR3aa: CAISESGLAGWETQYF
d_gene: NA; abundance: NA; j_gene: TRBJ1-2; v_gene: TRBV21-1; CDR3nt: TGTGCCAGCAGCAAAAAGACAGGGGGAGGGTTAGGCGGCTACACCTTC; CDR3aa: CASSKKTGGGLGGYTF
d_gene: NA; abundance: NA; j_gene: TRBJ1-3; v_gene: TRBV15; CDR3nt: TGTGCCACCAGCAGAGGAGCCCTCTCTGGAAACACCATATATTTT; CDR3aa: CATSRGALSGNTIYF
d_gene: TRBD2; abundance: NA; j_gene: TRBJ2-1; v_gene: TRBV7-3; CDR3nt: TGTGCCAGCAGCGCTGCCGGGGGGGCCATGGGACGACAGTTCTTC; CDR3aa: CASSAAGGAMGRQFF
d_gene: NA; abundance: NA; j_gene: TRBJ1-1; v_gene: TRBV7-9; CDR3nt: TGTGCCAGCAGCTTAGCTGGGGGGGTAAACACTGAAGCTTTCTTT; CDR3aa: CASSLAGGVNTEAFF
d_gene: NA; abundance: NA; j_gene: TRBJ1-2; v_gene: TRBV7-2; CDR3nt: TGTGCCAGCAGCTTCGTTACGGTGGAGGGCTACACCTTC; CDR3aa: CASSFVTVEGYTF
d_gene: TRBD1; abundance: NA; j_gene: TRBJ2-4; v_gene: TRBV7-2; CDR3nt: TGTGCCAGCAGCCGGGGACAGGTAGACATTCAGTACTTC; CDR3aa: CASSRGQVDIQYF
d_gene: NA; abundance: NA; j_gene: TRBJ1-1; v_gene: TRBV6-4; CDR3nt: TGTGCCAGCAGTACTGAAGTCGGCACTGAAGCTTTCTTT; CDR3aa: CASSTEVGTEAFF
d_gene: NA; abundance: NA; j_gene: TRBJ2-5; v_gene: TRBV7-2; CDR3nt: TGTGCCAGCAGCCTAAGGGCATTGGAGCGGGAGACCCAGTACTTC; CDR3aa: CASSLRALERETQYF
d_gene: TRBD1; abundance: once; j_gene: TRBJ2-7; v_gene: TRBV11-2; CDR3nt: TGTGCCAGCAGAGGGACAGCCCGCCGCGACGAGCAGTACTTC; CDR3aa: CASRGTARRDEQYF
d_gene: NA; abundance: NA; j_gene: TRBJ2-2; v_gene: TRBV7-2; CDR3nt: TGTGCCAGCAGCTTACTGGGCGTCACCGGGGAGCTGTTTTTT; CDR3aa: CASSLLGVTGELFF
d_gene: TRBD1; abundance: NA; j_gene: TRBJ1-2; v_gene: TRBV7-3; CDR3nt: TGTGCCAGCAGCTCAGACAGGGGGCAAGGCTACACCTTC; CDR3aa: CASSSDRGQGYTF
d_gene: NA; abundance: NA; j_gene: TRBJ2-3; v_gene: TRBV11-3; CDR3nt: TGTGCCAGCAGCCCGTACCCAGCGGATACGCAGTATTTT; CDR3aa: CASSPYPADTQYF
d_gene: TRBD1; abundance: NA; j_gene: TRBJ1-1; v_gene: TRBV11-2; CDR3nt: TGTGCCAGCAGGTCCCTGACAGGGGGCGTTTTGAACACTGAAGCTTTCTTT; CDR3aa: CASRSLTGGVLNTEAFF
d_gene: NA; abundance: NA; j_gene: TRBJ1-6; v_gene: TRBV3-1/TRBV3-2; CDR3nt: TGTGCCAGCAGCCCCCTCCAAGGCGGATCACCCCTCCACTTT; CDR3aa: CASSPLQGGSPLHF
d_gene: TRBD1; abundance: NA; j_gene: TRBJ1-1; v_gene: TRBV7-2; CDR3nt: TGTGCCAGCAGCTTAGACAGGGGCACTGAAGCTTTCTTT; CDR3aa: CASSLDRGTEAFF
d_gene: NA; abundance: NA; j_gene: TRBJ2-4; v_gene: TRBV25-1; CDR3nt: TGTGCCAGCAGCCCGCAGAGGAGCAAAAACATTCAGTACTTC; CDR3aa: CASSPQRSKNIQYF
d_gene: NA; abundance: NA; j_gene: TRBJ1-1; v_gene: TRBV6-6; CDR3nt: TGTGCCAGCACTCCGGGGAGGTCGAACACTGAAGCTTTCTTT; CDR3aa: CASTPGRSNTEAFF
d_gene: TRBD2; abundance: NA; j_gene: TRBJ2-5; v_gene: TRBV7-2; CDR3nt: TGTGCCAGCAGCTTAGTCCCTAGCGGGGGGACAATTCGGGAGACCCAGTACTTC; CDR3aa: CASSLVPSGGTIRETQYF
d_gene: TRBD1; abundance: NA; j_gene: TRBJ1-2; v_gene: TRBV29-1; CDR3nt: TGCAGCGTTGGGCTGGAACAGGGGGGCAATGGCTACACCTTC; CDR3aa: CSVGLEQGGNGYTF
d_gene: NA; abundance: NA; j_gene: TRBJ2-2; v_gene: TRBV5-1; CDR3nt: TGCGCCAGCCGCGGGACGGACGTAGCCGGGGAGCTGTTTTTT; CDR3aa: CASRGTDVAGELFF
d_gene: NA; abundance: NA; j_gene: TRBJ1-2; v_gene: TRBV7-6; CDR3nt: TGTGCCAGCAGCCCAATGGGAGTGCAGTATGGCTACACCTTC; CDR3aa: CASSPMGVQYGYTF
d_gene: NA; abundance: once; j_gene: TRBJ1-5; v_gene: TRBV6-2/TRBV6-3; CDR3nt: TGTGCCAGCAGTAAACAGGGTAATCGTCAGCCCCAGCATTTT; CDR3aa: CASSKQGNRQPQHF
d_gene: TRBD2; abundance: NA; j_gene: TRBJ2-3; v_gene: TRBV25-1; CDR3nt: TGTGCCAGCAGTGACCCCCAGCGGGGACGCCTTGAAGATACGCAGTATTTT; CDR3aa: CASSDPQRGRLEDTQYF
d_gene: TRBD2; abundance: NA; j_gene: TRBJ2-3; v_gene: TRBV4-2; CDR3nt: TGTGCCAGCAGCCAAGATCAAGGCGGGGGGGGCACAGATACGCAGTATTTT; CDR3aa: CASSQDQGGGGTDTQYF
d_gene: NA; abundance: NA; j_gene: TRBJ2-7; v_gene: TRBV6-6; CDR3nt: TGTGCCAGCAGTTCTCCCCAGGGCGACCACGAGCAGTACTTC; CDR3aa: CASSSPQGDHEQYF
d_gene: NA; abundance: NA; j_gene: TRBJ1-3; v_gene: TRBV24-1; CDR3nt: TGTGCCACCAGTGATGCAGGTAGCTCTGGAAACACCATATATTTT; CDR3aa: CATSDAGSSGNTIYF
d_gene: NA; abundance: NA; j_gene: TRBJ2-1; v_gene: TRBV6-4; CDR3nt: TGTGCCAGCAGTGACGGGGATGAGGGAGACCTAAGCTCCTACAATGAGCAGTTCTTC; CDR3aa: CASSDGDEGDLSSYNEQFF
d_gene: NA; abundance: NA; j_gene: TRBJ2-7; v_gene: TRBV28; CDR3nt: TGTGCCAGCAGTTTTGGAGGGGGCCCCCACGAGCAGTACTTC; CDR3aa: CASSFGGGPHEQYF
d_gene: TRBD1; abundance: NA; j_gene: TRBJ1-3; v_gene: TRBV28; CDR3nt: TGTGCCAGCAGTTTTTTCGGGACAGGCACGGCTGGAAACACCATATATTTT; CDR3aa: CASSFFGTGTAGNTIYF
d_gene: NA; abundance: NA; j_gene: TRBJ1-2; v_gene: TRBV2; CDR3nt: TGTGCCAGCTCTTTAGGACAATCGGGCTACACCTTC; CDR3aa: CASSLGQSGYTF
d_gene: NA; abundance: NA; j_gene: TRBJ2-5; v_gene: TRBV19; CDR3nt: TGTGCCAGTAGTATCGCCCACAGGACGGCAGAGACCCAGTACTTC; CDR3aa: CASSIAHRTAETQYF
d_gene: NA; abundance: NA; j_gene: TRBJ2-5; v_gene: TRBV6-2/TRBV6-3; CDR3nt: TGTGCCAGCAGTCTGCTCCGAAACCGGGCCACCGGCGGGGAGACCCAGTACTTC; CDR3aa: CASSLLRNRATGGETQYF
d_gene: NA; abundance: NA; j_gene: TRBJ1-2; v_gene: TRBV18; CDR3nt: TGTGCCAGCTCAACCCAGGGATCTAACTATGGCTACACCTTC; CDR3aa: CASSTQGSNYGYTF
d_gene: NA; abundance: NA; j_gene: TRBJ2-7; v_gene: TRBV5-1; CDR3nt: TGCGCCAGCAGCTTGGATAATTACGAGCAGTACTTC; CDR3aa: CASSLDNYEQYF
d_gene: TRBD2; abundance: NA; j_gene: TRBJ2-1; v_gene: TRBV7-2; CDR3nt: TGTGCCAGCAGCACCGGACTAGCGGGAAATGAGCAGTTCTTC; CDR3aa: CASSTGLAGNEQFF
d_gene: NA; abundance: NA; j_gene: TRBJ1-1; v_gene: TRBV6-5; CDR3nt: TGTGCCAGCAGTTCACGGGATGAAGCTTTCTTT; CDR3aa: CASSSRDEAFF
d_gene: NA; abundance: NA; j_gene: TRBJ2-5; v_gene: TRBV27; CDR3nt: TGTGCCAGCTCCCTGAGGAGGGGTGAGACCCAGTACTTC; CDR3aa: CASSLRRGETQYF
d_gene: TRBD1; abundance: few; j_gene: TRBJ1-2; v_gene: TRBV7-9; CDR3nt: TGTGCCAGCAGCTTAACGGGACAGGGGGCTGGACTAGCTTACACCTTC; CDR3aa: CASSLTGQGAGLAYTF
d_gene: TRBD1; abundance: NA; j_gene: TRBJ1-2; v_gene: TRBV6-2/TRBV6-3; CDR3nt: TGTGCCAGCAGTCCGGACAGGGGAGGCTACACCTTC; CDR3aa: CASSPDRGGYTF
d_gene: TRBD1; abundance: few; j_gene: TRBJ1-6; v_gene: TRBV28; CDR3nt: TGTGCCAGCGGGTACAGGGGAAGGGCACCCCTCCACTTT; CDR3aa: CASGYRGRAPLHF
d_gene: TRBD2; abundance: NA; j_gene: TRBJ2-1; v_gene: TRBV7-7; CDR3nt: TGTGCCAGCAGCTCCGGGACTAGGAATGAGCAGTTCTTC; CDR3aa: CASSSGTRNEQFF
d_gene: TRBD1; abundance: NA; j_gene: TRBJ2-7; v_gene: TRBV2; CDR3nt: TGTGCCAGCAGCCCGGGACAGGGCTCCTACGAGCAGTACTTC; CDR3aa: CASSPGQGSYEQYF
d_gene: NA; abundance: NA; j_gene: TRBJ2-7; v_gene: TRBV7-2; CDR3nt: TGTGCCAGCAGCCGCGACTACAACTCCTACGAGCAGTACTTC; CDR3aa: CASSRDYNSYEQYF